This TCR beta chain emerged from a study of cytomegalovirus exposure and HLA in healthy donors. Study-wide background: Previous work identified 95 million to 140 million unique TCR beta sequences from around 200 million T cells. Study-wide results and caveats: Further analysis, carried out later, found HLA-associated TCR beta chains more clonally expanded than equally common other chains. Highly shared sequence variants in one cluster were likely a sequencing artifact.

The primer mix had 60 Vbeta and 13 Jbeta primers. TCRdb keeps only in-frame clones here, not all; method: immunoSEQ multiplex PCR. Of under 100,000 clones detected, 70% to 85% appear once; the ten largest clones hold over 10%. Trimming left V 2 bases short and J 2 bases short, with 11 bases between. This CDR3 comprises 15 residues. Germline CDR1 and CDR2: SNHLY and FYNNEI. Concerning this clone: The antigen is unknown.

Healthy donors of bone marrow made up the group. The genes are TRBV2 and TRBJ2-3, with D perhaps matching TRBD1 (5 bases). The sequence came from a human donor in good health. The source material was PBMCs. The CDR3 coding sequence is TGTGCCAGCAGTGAATTCGTAGGGGACACAGATACGCAGTATTTT. It translates to CASSEFVGDTDTQYF.